This T cell receptor (beta chain) came from a study of beta chain features in type 1 diabetes. Findings of the study overall: When cDNA is sequenced, cells with high TCR expression could be over-represented.

The sample holds a few counts of this clone. The antigen remains undetermined. The CDR3 has 16 residues. With 7 bases removed from V and 2 bases from J, the gap between germline ends came to 20 bases. Germline V gene sequence: CDR1 MNHNY, CDR2 SVGAGI (reference sequence). As every portion of the isolated RNA was reverse transcribed, the sequencing read expressed TCRB transcripts. About 3.7 million reads on average were seen across naive, central memory and regulatory T cell samples. Some clones are missing from TCRdb's copy, which holds only in-frame ones; the method was immunoSEQ multiplex PCR. The sample shows 250,000 or so clones, around 26% of them seen only once.

The source is a man aged 30 to 45 in good health. The V gene is TRBV6-6, the J gene TRBJ2-5, with a tentative D call TRBD1 (6 bases). Sequenced sample: central memory CD4+ T cells from blood. CDR3 sequence: CASNRDTTKGQETQYF. CDR3 nucleotides: TGTGCCAGCAACAGGGACACCACAAAGGGTCAAGAGACCCAGTACTTC.